The clone carrying this T cell receptor beta chain appeared a few times. What it binds is unknown. TCRdb reanalysed the 5' RACE reads using MiXCR and keeps one entry per CDR3 protein. The sample has 400,000 or so distinct CDR3 sequences, approximately 6% seen once. The entry originates in a study of T cells after yellow fever vaccination. At the level of the study: Fractions containing few cells were prepared with SMART-Seq v4 Ultra Low Input. Whole-study findings and limits: Re-detected after boosting: most primary clones, more than 95% of CD4 and less than 90% of CD8. Of the clonotypes, a small share occurred in both CD4 and CD8 compartments. Though it reached lower strength, the secondary response hit its peak faster, day 5 versus 15.

This CDR3 has 18 residues. V was pared by 0 bases and J by 0 bases, with 15 bases between. Germline V gene data show CDR1 as SGHAT and CDR2 as FQNNGV. V is TRBV11-2 and J is TRBJ2-1; no firm D call. The TCR comes from a young man who received the YFV17D yellow fever vaccine. The source was PBMCs, collected 5 days after the yellow fever booster vaccination. The CDR3 DNA is TGTGCCAGCAGCTTAGATGGACCGCATGCGAGCTCCTACAATGAGCAGTTCTTC. Encoded protein: CASSLDGPHASSYNEQFF.